Sequencing of this T cell receptor beta chain was carried out in a study of T-cell reconstitution after alpha-beta-depleted transplantation in children. Study-wide results and caveats: Surviving thymic progenitors and recipient T cells were the source of high TCRbeta diversity at day 60 in some patients. One year post-transplant, T-cell counts and diversity were largely derived from T cells produced anew. After transplant, at about two months, alpha-beta T cells were reportedly derived from several hundred expanded graft clones.

Germline V CDR1 and CDR2: LGHDT, YNNKEL (reference sequence). CDR3 length: 14 residues. Worth noting for this clonotype: What it binds is not known. Relative to the germline gene, one junction end is altered; a read error may explain this.

Unique molecular identifiers were used to barcode this TCRbeta library. MiXCR, applied by TCRdb to the PCR reads, yields one record per CDR3 protein. This sample carries 500,000 or so distinct CDR3 sequences, about 10% of them seen once, and the ten largest clones take about 14%. Sequenced material: PBMCs, mostly from graft donor cells, taken 180 days after TCRalphabeta/CD19-depleted stem cell transplant. The source is a female patient between 2 and 10 years old who had a stem cell transplant for aplastic anemia, so the T cells may come from the graft donor. J is TRBJ2-1 and V is TRBV3-1; D ambiguous. CDR3 protein: CASSQGQGNNDQFF. The CDR3, as DNA: TGTGCCAGCAGCCAAGGACAAGGGAACAATGACCAGTTCTTC.